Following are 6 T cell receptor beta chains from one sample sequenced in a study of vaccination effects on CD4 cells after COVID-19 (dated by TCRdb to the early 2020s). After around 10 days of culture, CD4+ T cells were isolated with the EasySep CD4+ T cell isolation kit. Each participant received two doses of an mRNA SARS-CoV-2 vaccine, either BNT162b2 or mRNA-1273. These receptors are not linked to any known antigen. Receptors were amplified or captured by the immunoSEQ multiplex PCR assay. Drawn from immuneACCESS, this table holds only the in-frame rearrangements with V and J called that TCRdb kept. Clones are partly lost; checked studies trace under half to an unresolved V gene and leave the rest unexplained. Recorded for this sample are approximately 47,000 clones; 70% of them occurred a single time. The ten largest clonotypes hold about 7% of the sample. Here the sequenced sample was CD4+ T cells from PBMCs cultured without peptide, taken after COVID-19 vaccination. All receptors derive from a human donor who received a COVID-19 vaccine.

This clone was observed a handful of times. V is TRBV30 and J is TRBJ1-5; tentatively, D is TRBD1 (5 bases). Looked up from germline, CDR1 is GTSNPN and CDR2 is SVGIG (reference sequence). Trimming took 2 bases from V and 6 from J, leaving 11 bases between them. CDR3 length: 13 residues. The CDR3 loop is CAWSSGSGQPQHF. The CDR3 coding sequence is TGTGCCTGGAGTTCAGGGAGTGGTCAGCCCCAGCATTTT.

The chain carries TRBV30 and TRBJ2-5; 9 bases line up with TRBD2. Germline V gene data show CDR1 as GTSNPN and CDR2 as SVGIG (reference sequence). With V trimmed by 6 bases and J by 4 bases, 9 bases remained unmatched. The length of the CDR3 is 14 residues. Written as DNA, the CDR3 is TGTGCCTGCCCGGGGCGGGGGGGGACAGAGACCCAGTACTTC. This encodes CACPGRGGTETQYF.

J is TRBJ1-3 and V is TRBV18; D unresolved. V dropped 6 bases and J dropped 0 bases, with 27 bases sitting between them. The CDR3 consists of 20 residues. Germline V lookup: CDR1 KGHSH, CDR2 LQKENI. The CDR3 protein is CASSQNANGDLGSSGNTIYF. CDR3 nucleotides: TGTGCCAGCTCCCAGAACGCGAACGGCGATCTTGGGAGCTCTGGAAACACCATATATTTT. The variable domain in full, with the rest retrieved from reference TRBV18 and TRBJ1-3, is NAGVMQNPRHLVRRRGQEARLRCSPMKGHSHVYWYRQLPEEGLKFMVYLQKENIIDESGMPKERFSAEFPKEGPSILRIQQVVRGDSAAYFCASSQNANGDLGSSGNTIYFGEGSWLTVV.

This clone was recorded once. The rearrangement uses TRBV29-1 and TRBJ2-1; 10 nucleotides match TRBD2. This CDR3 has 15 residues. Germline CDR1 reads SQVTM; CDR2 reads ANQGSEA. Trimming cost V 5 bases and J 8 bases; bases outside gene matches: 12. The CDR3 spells CSVNRLAGSLDEQFF. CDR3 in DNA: TGCAGCGTTAACCGACTAGCGGGTTCGTTGGATGAGCAGTTCTTC.

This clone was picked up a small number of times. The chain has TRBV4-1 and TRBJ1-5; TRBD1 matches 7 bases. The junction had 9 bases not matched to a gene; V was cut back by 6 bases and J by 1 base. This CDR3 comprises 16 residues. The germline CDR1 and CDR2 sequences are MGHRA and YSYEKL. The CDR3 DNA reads TGCGCCAGCAGTCGTATCGCGGGACAGAGCAATCAGCCCCAGCATTTT. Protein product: CASSRIAGQSNQPQHF.

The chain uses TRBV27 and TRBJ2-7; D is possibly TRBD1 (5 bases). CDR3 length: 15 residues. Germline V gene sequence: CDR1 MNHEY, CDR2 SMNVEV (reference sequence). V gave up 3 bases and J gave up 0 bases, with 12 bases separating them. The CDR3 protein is CASSLGRQSSYEQYF. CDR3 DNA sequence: TGTGCCAGCAGTTTGGGTCGACAGAGCTCCTACGAGCAGTACTTC.